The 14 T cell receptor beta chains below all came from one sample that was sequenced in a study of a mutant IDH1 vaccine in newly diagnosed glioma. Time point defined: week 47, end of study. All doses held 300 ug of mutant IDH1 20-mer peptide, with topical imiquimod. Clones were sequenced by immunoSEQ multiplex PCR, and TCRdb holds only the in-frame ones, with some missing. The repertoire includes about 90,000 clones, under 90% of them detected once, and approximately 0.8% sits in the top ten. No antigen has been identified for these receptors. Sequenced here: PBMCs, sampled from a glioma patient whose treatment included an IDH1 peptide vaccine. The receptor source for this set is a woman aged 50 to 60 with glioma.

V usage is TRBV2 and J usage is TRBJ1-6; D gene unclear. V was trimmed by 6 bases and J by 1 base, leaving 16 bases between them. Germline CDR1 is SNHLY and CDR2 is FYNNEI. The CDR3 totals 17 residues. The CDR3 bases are TGTGCCAGCAGAGCCACGACGGTTATATCCTATAATTCACCCCTCCACTTT. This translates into CASRATTVISYNSPLHF.

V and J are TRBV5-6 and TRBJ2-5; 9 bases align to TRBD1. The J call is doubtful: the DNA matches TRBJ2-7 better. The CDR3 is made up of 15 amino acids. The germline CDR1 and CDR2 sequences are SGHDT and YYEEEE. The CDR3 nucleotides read TGTGCCAGCAGCTTACCCGGGACAGGGTCTGCCGAGCAGTACTTC. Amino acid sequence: CASSLPGTGSAEQYF.

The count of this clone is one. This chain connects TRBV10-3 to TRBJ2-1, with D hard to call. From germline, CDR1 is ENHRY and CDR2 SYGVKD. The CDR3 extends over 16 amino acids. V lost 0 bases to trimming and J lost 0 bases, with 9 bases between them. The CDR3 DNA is TGTGCCATCAGTGAGTCCCCAGGCGGCTCCTACAATGAGCAGTTCTTC. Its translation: CAISESPGGSYNEQFF.

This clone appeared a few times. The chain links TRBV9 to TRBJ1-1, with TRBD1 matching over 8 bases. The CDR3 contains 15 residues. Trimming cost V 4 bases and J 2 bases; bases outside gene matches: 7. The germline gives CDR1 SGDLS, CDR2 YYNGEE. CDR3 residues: CASSYQGAGNTEAFF. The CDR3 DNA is TGTGCCAGCAGCTACCAGGGGGCGGGTAACACTGAAGCTTTCTTT.

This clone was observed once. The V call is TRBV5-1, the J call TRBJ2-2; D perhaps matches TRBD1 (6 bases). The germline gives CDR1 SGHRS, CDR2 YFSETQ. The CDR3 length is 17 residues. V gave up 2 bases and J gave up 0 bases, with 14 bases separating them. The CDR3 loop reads CASSFSPGTSNTGELFF. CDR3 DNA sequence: TGCGCCAGCAGCTTCTCCCCCGGGACATCGAACACCGGGGAGCTGTTTTTT.

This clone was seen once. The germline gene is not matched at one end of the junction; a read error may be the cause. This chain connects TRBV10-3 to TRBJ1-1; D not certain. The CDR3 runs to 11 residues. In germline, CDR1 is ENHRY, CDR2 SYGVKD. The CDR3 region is CAISWNSEAFF. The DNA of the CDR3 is TGTGCCATCAGTTGGAACTCTGAAGCTTTCTTT.

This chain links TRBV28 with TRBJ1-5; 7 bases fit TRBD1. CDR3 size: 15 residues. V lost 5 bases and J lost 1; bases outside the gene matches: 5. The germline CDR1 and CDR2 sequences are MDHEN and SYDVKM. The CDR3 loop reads CASSPGQHSNQPQHF. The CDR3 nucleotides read TGTGCCAGCAGTCCGGGACAGCACAGCAATCAGCCCCAGCATTTT.

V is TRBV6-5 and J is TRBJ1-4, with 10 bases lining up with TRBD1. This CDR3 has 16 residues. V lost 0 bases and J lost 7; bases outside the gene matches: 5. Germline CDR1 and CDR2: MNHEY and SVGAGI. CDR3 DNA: TGTGCCAGCAGTTACTCCGACAGGGGGCGCGGTGAAAAACTGTTTTTT. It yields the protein CASSYSDRGRGEKLFF.

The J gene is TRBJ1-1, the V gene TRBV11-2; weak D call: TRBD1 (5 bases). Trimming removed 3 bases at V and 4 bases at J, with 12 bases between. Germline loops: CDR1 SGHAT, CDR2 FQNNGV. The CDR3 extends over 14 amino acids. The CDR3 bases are TGTGCCAGCAGCTTGACACGGGGGTCCACTGAAGCTTTCTTT. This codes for CASSLTRGSTEAFF.

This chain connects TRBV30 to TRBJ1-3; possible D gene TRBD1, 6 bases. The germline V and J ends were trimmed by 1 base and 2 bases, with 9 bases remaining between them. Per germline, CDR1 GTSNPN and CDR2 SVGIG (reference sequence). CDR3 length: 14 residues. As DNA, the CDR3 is TGTGCCTGGAGTGCCAGGGGCACTGGAAACACCATATATTTT. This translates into CAWSARGTGNTIYF.

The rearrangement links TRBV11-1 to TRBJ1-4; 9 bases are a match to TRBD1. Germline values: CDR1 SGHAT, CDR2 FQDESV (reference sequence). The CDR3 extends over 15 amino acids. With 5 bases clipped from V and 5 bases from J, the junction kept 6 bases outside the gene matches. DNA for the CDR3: TGTGCCAGCAGCGACCCGACAGGGGGGAATGAAAAACTGTTTTTT. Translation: CASSDPTGGNEKLFF. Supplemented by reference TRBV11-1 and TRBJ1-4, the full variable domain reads EAEVAQSPRYKITEKSQAVAFWCDPISGHATLYWYRQILGQGPELLVQFQDESVVDDSQLPKDRFSAERLKGVDSTLKIQPAELGDSAMYLCASSDPTGGNEKLFFGSGTQLSVL.

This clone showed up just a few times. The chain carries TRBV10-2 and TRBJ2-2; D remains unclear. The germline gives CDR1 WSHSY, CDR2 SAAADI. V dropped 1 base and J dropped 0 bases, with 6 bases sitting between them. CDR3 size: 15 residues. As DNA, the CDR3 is TGCGCCAGCAGTGAGTGGGAACCGAACACCGGGGAGCTGTTTTTT. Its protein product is CASSEWEPNTGELFF.

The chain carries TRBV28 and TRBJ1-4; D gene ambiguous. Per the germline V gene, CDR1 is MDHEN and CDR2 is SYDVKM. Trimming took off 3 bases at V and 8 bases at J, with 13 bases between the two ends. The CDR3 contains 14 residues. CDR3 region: CASSFEVELEKLFF. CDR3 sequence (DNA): TGTGCCAGCAGTTTTGAGGTAGAACTGGAAAAACTGTTTTTT.

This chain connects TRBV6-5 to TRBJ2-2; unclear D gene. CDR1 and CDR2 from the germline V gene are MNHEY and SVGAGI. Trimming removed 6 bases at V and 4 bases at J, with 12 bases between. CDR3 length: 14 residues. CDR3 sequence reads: CASRGMGGTGELFF. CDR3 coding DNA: TGTGCCAGCAGGGGGATGGGCGGCACCGGGGAGCTGTTTTTT.